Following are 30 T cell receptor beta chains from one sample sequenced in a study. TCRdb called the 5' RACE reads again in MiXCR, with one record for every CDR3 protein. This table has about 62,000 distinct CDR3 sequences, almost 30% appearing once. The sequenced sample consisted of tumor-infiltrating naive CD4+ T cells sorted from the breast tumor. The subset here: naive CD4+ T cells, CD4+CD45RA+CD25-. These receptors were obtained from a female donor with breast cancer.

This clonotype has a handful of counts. The CDR3, as DNA: TGTGCCAGCAGCTTAACATTTGGGGGAGCCACTGAAGCTTTCTTT. It yields the protein CASSLTFGGATEAFF. The chain joins TRBV7-2 to TRBJ1-1, with D possibly being TRBD1 (5 bases). CDR3 length equals 15 residues. Trimming took 2 bases from V and 4 from J, leaving 14 bases between them. Germline V gene sequence: CDR1 SGHTA, CDR2 FQGNSA.

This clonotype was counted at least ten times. The CDR3 DNA reads TGCAGTGCTAGAGCAAACCGGGACAGGGGGCAGGTTAGCAATCAGCCCCAGCATTTT. Translated: CSARANRDRGQVSNQPQHF. This chain uses TRBV20-1 with TRBJ1-5, with 12 bases matching TRBD1. This CDR3 region has 19 residues. After removal of 1 base from V and 0 bases from J, the junction contained 10 bases not matched to a gene. The germline V gene encodes CDR1 DFQATT and CDR2 SNEGSKA (reference sequence).

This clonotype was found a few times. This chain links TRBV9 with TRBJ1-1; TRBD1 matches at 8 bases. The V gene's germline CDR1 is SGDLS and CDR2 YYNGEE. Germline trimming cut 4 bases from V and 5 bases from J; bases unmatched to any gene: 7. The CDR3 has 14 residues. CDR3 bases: TGTGCCAGCAGCCCCCGGACAGGGCGGACTGAAGCTTTCTTT. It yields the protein CASSPRTGRTEAFF.

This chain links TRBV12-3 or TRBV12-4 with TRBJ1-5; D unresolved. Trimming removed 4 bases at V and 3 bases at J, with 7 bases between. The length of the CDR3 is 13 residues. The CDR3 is CASSSADNQPQHF. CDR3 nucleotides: TGTGCCAGCAGTTCGGCGGACAATCAGCCCCAGCATTTT.

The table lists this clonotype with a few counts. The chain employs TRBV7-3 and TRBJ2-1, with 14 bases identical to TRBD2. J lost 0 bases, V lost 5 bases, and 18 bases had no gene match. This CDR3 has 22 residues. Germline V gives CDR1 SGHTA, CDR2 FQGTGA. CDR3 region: CASSPKILNQGLAGDSYNEQFF. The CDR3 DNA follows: TGTGCCAGCAGCCCAAAGATCCTAAACCAGGGACTAGCGGGGGACTCCTACAATGAGCAGTTCTTC.

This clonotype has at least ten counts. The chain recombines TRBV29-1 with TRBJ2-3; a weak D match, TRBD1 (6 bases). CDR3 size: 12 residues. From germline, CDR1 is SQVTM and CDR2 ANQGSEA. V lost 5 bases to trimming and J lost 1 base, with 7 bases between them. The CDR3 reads CSVRTGTDTQYF. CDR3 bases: TGCAGCGTTAGGACAGGCACAGATACGCAGTATTTT.

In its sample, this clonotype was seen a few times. CDR3 sequence (DNA): TGCGCCAGCAGCTCCAATTCGGGCGGGTCGAACACTGAAGCTTTCTTT. It encodes CASSSNSGGSNTEAFF. The chain links TRBV5-1 to TRBJ1-1, with no clear D. CDR1 and CDR2 (germline): SGHRS, YFSETQ. V lost 3 bases, J lost 1 base, and 16 bases lay in between. This CDR3 is built from 16 residues.

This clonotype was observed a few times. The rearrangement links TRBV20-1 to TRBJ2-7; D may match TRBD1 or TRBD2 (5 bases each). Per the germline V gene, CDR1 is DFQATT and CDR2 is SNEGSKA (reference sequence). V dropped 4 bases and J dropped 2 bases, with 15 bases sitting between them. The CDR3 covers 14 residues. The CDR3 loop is CSANGDGRTYEQYF. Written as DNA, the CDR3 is TGCAGTGCTAACGGGGACGGCAGGACCTACGAGCAGTACTTC.

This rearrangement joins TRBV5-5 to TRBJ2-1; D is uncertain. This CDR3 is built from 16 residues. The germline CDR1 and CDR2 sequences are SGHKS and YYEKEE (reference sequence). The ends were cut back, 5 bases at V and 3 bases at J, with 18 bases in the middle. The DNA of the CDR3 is TGTGCCAGCAGTTATCGGACGAGTCTCAGCTACAATGAGCAGTTCTTC. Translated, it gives CASSYRTSLSYNEQFF.

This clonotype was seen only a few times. In DNA, the CDR3 is TGTGCCAGCAGCCCCTCGACAGGGAAGGACTGGACTGAAGCTTTCTTT. It encodes CASSPSTGKDWTEAFF. The chain has TRBV16 and TRBJ1-1, with TRBD1 matching 7 bases. Losses at the gene ends were 4 bases for V and 5 bases for J; bases not matched to a gene: 13. The length of the CDR3 is 16 residues. The V gene's germline CDR1 is KGHSY and CDR2 FQNENV.

The CDR3 nucleotides are TGTGCCAGCATTCCCCTCGACAGCAACAATGAGCAGTTCTTC. Encoded protein: CASIPLDSNNEQFF. This chain joins TRBV7-2 and TRBJ2-1; tentatively, D is TRBD1 (5 bases). The CDR3 consists of 14 residues. V shed 7 bases and J shed 5 bases, with 15 bases lying between them. Germline-derived CDR1 and CDR2 are SGHTA and FQGNSA.

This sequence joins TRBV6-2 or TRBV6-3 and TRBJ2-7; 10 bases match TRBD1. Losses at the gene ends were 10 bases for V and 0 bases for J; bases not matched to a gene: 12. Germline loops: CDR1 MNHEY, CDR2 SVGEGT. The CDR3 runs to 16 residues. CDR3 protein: CATKRDRGHSSYEQYF. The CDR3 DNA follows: TGTGCCACCAAACGGGACAGGGGTCATAGCTCCTACGAGCAGTACTTC.

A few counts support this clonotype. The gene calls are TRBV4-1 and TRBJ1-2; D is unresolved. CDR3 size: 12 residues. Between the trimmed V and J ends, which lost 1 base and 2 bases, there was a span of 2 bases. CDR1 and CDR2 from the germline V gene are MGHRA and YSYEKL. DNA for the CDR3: TGCGCCAGCAGCCAAGCCAACTATGGCTACACCTTC. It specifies CASSQANYGYTF.

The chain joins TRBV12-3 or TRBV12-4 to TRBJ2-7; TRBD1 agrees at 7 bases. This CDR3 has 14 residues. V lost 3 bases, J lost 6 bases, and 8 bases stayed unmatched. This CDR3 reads CASSLTGKSSEQYF. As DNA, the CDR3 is TGTGCCAGCAGTTTGACAGGGAAGTCTTCCGAGCAGTACTTC.

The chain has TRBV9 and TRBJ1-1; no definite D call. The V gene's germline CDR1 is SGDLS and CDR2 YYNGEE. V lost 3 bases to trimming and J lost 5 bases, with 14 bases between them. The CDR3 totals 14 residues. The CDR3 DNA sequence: TGTGCCAGCAGCGGACGAGTGGAGGGTACTGAAGCTTTCTTT. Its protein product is CASSGRVEGTEAFF.

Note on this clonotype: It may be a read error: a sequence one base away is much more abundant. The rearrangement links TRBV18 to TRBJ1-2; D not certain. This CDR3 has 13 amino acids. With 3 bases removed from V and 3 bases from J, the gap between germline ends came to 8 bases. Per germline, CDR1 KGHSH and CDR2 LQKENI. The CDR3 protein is CASSPNVDYGYTF. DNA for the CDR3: TGTGCCAGCTCACCCAACGTGGACTATGGCTACACCTTC.

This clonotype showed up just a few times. CDR3 bases: TGTGCCAGCAGCCAAAGGACAGCCTATGGCTACACCTTC. Its translation: CASSQRTAYGYTF. The rearrangement links TRBV7-2 to TRBJ1-2; maybe TRBD1 (6 bases). Germline V lookup: CDR1 SGHTA, CDR2 FQGNSA. The V gene lost 5 bases and the J gene lost 4 bases, with 11 bases spanning the gap. The CDR3 is 13 amino acids. Full variable domain (missing parts from reference TRBV7-2 and TRBJ1-2): GAGVSQSPSNKVTEKGKDVELRCDPISGHTALYWYRQSLGQGLEFLIYFQGNSAPDKSGLPSDRFSAERTGGSVSTLTIQRTQQEDSAVYLCASSQRTAYGYTFGSGTRLTVV.

The CDR3 region has the DNA TGTGCCAGCAGCTTACAGGACTACGAGCAGTACTTC. Protein product: CASSLQDYEQYF. J is TRBJ2-7 and V is TRBV11-2; D not resolved. The V end was cut by 2 bases, the J end by 3 bases, with 5 bases between. The CDR3 runs to 12 residues. Germline CDR1 SGHAT, CDR2 FQNNGV.

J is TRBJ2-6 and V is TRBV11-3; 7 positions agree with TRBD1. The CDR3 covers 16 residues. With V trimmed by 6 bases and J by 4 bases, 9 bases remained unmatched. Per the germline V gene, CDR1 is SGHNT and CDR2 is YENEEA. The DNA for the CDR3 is TGTGCCAGCAGTACACACAGGGGATCAGGGGCCAACGTCCTGACTTTC. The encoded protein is CASSTHRGSGANVLTF.

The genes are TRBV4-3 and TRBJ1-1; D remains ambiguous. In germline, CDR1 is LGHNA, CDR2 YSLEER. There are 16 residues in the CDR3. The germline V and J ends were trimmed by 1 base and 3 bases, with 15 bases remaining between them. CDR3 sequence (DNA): TGCGCCAGCAGCCAAGGGCCTCACGATCGAGACACTGAAGCTTTCTTT. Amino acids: CASSQGPHDRDTEAFF.

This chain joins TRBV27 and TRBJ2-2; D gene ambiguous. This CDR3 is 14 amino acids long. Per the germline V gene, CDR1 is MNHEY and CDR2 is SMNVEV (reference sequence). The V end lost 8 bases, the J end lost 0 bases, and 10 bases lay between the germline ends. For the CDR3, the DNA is TGTGCCAGCGGCTGGGGAACGAACACCGGGGAGCTGTTTTTT. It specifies CASGWGTNTGELFF.

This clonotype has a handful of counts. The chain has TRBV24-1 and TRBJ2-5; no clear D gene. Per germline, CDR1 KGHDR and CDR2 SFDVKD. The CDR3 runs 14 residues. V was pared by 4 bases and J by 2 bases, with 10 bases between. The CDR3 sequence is CATSEPAQQETQYF. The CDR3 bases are TGTGCCACCAGTGAACCCGCCCAACAAGAGACCCAGTACTTC.

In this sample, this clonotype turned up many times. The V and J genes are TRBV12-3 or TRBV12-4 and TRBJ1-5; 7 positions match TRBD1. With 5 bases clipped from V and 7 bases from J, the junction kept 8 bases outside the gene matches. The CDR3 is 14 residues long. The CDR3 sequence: CASSLTGESQPQHF. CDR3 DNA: TGTGCCAGCAGTCTTACAGGGGAAAGCCAGCCCCAGCATTTT.

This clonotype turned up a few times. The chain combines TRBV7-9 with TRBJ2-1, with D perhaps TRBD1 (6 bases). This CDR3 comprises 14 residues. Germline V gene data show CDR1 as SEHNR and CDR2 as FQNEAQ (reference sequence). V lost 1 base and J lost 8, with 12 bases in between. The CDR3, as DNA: TGTGCCAGCAGCTTAGGAGGGGGTGTCGATGAGCAGTTCTTC. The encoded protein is CASSLGGGVDEQFF.

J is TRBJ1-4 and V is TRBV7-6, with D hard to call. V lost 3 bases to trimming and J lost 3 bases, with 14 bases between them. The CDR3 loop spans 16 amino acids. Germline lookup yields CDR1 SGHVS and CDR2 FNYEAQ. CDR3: CASSLMADGANEKLFF. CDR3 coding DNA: TGTGCCAGCAGCTTGATGGCAGATGGGGCTAATGAAAAACTGTTTTTT.

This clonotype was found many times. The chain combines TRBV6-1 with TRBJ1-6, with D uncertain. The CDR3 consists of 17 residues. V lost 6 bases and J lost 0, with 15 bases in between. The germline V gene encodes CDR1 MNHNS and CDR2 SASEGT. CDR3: CASRPTPLSSYNSPLHF. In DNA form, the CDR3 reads TGTGCCAGCAGGCCGACACCTCTAAGCTCCTATAATTCACCCCTCCACTTT.

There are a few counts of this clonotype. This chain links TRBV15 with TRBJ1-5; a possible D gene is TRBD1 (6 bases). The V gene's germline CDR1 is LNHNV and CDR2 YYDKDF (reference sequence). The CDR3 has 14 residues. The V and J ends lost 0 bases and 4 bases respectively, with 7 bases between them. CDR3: CATSREGGNQPQHF. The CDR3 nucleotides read TGTGCCACCAGCAGAGAAGGGGGGAATCAGCCCCAGCATTTT.

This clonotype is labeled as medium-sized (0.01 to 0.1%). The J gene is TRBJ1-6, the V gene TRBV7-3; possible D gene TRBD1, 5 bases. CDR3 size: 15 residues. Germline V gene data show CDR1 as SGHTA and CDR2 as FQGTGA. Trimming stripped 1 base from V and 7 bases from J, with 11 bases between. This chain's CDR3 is CASSLSGGENSPLHF. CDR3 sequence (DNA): TGTGCCAGCAGCTTAAGTGGAGGGGAGAATTCACCCCTCCACTTT.

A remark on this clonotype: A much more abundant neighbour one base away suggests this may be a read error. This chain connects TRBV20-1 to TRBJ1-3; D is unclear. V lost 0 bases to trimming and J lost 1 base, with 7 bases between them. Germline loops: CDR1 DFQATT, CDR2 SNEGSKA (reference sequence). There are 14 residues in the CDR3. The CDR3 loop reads CSARDPASGNTIYF. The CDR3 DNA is TGCAGTGCTAGAGATCCAGCATCTGGAAACACCATATATTTT.

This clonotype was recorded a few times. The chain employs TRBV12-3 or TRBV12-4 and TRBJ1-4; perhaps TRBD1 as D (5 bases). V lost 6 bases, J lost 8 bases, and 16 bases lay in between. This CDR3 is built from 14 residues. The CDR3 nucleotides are TGTGCCAGCAGCCCCACAGGCTTCAGGGAAAAACTGTTTTTT. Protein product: CASSPTGFREKLFF.